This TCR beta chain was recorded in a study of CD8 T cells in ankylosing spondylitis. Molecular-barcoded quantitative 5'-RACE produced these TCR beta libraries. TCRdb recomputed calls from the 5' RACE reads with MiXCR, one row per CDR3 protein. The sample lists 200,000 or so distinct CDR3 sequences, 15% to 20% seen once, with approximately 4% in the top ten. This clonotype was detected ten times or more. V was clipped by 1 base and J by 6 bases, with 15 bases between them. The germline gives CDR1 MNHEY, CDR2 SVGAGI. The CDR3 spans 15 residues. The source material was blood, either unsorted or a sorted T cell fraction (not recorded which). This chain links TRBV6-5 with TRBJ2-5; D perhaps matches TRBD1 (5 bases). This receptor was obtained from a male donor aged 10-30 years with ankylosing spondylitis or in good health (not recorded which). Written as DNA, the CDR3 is TGTGCCAGCAGTTACTACGCCAGGGAAGCGCAGACCCAGTACTTC. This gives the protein CASSYYAREAQTQYF.